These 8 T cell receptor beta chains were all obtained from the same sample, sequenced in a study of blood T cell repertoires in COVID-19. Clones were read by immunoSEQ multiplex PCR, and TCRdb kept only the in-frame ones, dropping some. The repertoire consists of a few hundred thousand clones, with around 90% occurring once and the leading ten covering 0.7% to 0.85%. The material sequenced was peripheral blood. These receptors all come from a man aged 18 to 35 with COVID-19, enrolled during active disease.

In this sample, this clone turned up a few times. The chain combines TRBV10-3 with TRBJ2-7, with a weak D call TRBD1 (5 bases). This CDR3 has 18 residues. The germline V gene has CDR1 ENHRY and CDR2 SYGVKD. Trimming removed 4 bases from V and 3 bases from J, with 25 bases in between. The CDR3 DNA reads TGTGCCATCAGTGGGGCCCAGGGAACGTCTACCAAGGACTACGAGCAGTACTTC. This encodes CAISGAQGTSTKDYEQYF.

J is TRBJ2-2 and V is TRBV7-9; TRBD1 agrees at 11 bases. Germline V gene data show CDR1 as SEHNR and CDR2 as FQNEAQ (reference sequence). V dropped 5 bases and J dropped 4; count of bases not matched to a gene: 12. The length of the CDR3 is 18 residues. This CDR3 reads CASSPSPGTGGGTGELFF. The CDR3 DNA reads TGTGCCAGCAGCCCGAGTCCCGGGACAGGGGGTGGCACCGGGGAGCTGTTTTTT.

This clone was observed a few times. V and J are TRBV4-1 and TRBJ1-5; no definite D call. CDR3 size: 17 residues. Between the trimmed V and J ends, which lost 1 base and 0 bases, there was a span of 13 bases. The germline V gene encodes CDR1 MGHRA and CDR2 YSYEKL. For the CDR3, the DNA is TGCGCCAGCAGCCAAGTAGCGGGAGTTTATAGCAATCAGCCCCAGCATTTT. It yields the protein CASSQVAGVYSNQPQHF.

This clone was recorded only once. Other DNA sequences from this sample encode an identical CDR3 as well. DNA for the CDR3: TGTGCCAGCTCACCATCCAGTTACAATGAGCAGTTCTTC. Amino acid sequence: CASSPSSYNEQFF. The chain has TRBV18 and TRBJ2-1; D call uncertain. V dropped 2 bases and J dropped 4 bases, with 6 bases sitting between them. There are 13 residues in the CDR3. The germline V gene has CDR1 KGHSH and CDR2 LQKENI.

In DNA, the CDR3 is TGTGCCAGCACCGTCCCGGGACTAGCGGGTCTAGCCAAAAACATTCAGTACTTC. It is translated as CASTVPGLAGLAKNIQYF. The chain combines TRBV2 with TRBJ2-4; TRBD2 agrees at 12 bases. V gave up 7 bases and J gave up 0 bases; unmatched junction bases: 10. Germline V gives CDR1 SNHLY, CDR2 FYNNEI. The CDR3 length is 18 residues.

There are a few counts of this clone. The CDR3 DNA reads as TGTGCCAGCAGCGCTAGCGGGGGGGGTAGTGAGACCCAGTACTTC. Amino acids: CASSASGGGSETQYF. J is TRBJ2-5 and V is TRBV9; TRBD2 agrees at 12 bases. V lost 3 bases to trimming and J lost 5 bases; unmatched junction nucleotides: 5. The CDR3 is 15 amino acids. The germline CDR1 and CDR2 sequences are SGDLS and YYNGEE.

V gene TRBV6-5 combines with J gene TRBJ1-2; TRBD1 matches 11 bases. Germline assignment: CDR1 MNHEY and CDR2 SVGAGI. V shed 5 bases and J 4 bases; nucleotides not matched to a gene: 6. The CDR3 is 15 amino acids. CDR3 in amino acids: CASSRAGTGGYGYTF. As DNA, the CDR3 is TGTGCCAGCAGTCGTGCCGGGACAGGGGGCTATGGCTACACCTTC.

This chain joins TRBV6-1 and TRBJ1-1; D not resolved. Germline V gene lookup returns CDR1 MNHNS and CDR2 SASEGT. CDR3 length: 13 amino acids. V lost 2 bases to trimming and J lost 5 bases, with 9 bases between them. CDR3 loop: CASSEFRGTEAFF. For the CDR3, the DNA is TGTGCCAGCAGTGAATTTCGGGGAACTGAAGCTTTCTTT.